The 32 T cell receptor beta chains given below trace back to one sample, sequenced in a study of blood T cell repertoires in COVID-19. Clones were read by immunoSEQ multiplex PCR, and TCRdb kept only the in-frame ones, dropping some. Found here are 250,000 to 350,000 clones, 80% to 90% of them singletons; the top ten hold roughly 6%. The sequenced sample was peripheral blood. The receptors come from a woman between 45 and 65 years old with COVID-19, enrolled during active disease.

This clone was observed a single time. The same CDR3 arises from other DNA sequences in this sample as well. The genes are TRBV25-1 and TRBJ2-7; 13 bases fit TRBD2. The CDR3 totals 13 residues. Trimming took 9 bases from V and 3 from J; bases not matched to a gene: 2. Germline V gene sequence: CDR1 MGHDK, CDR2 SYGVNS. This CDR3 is CASRTSGSYEQYF. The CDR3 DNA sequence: TGTGCCAGTCGGACTAGCGGGAGCTACGAGCAGTACTTC.

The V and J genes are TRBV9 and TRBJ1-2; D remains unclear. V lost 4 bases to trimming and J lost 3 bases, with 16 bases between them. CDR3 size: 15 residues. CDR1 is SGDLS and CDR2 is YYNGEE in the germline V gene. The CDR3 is CASSPAVGRHYGYTF. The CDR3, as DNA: TGTGCCAGCAGCCCGGCCGTAGGCAGGCACTATGGCTACACCTTC.

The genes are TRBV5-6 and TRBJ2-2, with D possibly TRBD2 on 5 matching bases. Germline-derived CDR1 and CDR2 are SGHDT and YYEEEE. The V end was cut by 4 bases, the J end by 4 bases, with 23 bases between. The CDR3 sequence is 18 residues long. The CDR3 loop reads CASSRTGFTGLSTGELFF. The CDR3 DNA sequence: TGTGCCAGCAGCCGTACGGGTTTTACGGGGTTGAGCACCGGGGAGCTGTTTTTT.

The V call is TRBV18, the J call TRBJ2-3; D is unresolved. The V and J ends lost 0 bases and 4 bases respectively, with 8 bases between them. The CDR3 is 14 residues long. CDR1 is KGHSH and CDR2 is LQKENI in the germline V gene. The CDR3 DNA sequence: TGTGCCAGCTCACCACCGGGCCTTTCAGATACGCAGTATTTT. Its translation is CASSPPGLSDTQYF.

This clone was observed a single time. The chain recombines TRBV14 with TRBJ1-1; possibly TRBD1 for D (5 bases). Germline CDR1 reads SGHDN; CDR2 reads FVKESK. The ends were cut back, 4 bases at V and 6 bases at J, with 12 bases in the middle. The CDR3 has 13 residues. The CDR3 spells CASSPRRGSEAFF. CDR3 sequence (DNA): TGTGCCAGCAGCCCAAGGCGGGGCTCTGAAGCTTTCTTT.

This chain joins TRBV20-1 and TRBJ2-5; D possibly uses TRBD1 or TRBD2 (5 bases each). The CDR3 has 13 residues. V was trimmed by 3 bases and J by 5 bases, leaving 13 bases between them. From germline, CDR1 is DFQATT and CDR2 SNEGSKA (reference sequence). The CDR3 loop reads CSASEGSYETQYF. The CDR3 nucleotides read TGCAGTGCTAGTGAGGGGAGCTATGAGACCCAGTACTTC.

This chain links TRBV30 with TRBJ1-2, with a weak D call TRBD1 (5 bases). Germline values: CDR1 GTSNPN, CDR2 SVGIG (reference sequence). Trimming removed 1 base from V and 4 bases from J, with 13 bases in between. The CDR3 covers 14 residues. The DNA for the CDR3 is TGTGCCTGGAGTGGTGTGGGGCCGGGCTATGGCTACACCTTC. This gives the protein CAWSGVGPGYGYTF.

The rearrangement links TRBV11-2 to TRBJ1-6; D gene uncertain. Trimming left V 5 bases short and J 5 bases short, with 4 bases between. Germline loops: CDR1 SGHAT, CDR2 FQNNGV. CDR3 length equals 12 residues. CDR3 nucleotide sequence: TGTGCCAGCAGCCCAGATAATTCACCCCTCCACTTT. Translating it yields CASSPDNSPLHF.

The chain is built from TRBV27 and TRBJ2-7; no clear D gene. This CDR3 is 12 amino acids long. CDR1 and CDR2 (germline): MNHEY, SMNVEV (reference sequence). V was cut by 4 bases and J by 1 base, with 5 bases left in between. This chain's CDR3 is CASSSRSYEQYF. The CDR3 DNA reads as TGTGCCAGCAGTTCACGGTCCTACGAGCAGTACTTC.

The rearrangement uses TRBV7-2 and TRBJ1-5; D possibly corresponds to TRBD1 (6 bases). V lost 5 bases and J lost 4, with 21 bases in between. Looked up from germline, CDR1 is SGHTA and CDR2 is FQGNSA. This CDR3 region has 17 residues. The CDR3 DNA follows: TGTGCCAGCAGCCCCGACCGGGACACCCGAGGGAATCAGCCCCAGCATTTT. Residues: CASSPDRDTRGNQPQHF.

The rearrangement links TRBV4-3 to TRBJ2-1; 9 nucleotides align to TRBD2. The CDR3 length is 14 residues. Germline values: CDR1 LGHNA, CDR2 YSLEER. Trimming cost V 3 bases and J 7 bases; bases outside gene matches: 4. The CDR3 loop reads CASSHLAGTNEQFF. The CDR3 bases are TGCGCCAGCAGCCATCTAGCGGGGACAAATGAGCAGTTCTTC.

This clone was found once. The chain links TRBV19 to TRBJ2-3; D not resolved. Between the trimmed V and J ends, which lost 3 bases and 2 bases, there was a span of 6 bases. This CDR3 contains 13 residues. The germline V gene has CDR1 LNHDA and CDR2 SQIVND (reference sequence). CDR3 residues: CASSIGATDTQYF. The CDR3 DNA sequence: TGTGCCAGTAGTATTGGAGCCACAGATACGCAGTATTTT. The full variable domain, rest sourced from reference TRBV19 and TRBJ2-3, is DGGITQSPKYLFRKEGQNVTLSCEQNLNHDAMYWYRQDPGQGLRLIYYSQIVNDFQKGDIAEGYSVSREKKESFPLTVTSAQKNPTAFYLCASSIGATDTQYFGPGTRLTVL.

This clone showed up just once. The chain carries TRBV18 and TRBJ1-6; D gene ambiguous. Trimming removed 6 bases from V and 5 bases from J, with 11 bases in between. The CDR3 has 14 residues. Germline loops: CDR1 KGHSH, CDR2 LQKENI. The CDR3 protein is CASSKELNNSPLHF. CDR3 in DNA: TGTGCCAGCTCGAAAGAGCTTAATAATTCACCCCTCCACTTT.

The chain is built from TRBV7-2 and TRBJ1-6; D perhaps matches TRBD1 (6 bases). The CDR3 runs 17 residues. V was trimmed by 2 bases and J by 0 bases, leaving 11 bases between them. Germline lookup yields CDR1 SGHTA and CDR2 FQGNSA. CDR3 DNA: TGTGCCAGCAGCTTAAGGGGGGGTAGCTCCTATAATTCACCCCTCCACTTT. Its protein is CASSLRGGSSYNSPLHF.

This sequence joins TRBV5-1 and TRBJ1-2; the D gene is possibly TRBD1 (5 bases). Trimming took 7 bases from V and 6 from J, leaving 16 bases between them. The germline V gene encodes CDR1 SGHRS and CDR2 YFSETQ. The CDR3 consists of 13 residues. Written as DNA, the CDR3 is TGCGCCAGCTCGACAGCATCTGGGGATGGCTACACCTTC. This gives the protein CASSTASGDGYTF. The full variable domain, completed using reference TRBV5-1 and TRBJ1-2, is KAGVTQTPRYLIKTRGQQVTLSCSPISGHRSVSWYQQTPGQGLQFLFEYFSETQRNKGNFPGRFSGRQFSNSRSEMNVSTLELGDSALYLCASSTASGDGYTFGSGTRLTVV.

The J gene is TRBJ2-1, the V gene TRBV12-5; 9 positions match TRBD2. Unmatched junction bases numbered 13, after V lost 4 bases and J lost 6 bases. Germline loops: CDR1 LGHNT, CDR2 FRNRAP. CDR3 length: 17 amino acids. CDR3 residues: CASGSSLLAGPSNEQFF. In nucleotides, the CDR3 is TGTGCTAGTGGTTCCTCACTCCTAGCGGGACCATCCAATGAGCAGTTCTTC. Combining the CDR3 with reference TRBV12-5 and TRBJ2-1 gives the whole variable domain DARVTQTPRHKVTEMGQEVTMRCQPILGHNTVFWYRQTMMQGLELLAYFRNRAPLDDSGMPKDRFSAEMPDATLATLKIQPSEPRDSAVYFCASGSSLLAGPSNEQFFGPGTRLTVL.

The CDR3 region is CASSNQPSVSNTGELFF. For the CDR3, the DNA is TGTGCCAGCAGCAACCAACCTAGCGTTTCGAACACCGGGGAGCTGTTTTTT. The V gene is TRBV7-9, the J gene TRBJ2-2; D perhaps matches TRBD2 (6 bases). This CDR3 is built from 17 residues. CDR1 and CDR2 from the germline V gene are SEHNR and FQNEAQ (reference sequence). The ends were cut back, 5 bases at V and 0 bases at J, with 16 bases in the middle.

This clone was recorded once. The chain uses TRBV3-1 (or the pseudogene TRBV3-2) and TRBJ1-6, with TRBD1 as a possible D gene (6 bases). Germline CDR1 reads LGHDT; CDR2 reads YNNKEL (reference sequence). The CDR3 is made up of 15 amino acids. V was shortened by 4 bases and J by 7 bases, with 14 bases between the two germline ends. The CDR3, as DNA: TGTGCCAGCAGCCCCAGGGGAACCGCAAATTCACCCCTCCACTTT. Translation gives CASSPRGTANSPLHF.

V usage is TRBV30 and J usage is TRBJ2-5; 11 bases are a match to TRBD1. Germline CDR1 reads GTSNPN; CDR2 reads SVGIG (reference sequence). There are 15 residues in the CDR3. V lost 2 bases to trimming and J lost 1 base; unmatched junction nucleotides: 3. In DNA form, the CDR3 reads TGTGCCTGGAGTCGCGGGACAGGGGGCCAAGAGACCCAGTACTTC. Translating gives CAWSRGTGGQETQYF.

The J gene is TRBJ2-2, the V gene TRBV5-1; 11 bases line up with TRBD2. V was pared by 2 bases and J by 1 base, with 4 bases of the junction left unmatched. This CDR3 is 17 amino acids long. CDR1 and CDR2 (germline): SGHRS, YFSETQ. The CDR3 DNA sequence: TGCGCCAGCAGCTTAATAGCGGGAGGGCTGAACACCGGGGAGCTGTTTTTT. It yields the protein CASSLIAGGLNTGELFF.

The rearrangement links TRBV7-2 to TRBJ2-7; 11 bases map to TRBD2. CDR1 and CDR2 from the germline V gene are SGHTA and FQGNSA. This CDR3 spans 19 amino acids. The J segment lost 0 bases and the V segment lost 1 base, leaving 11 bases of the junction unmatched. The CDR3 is CASSLGSRSTSGSSYEQYF. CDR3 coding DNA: TGTGCCAGCAGCTTAGGATCCCGCAGCACTAGCGGGAGCTCCTACGAGCAGTACTTC.

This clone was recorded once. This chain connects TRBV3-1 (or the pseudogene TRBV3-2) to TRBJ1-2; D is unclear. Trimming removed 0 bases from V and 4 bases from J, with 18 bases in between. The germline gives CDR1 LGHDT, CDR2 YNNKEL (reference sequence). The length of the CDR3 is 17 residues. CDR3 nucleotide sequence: TGTGCCAGCAGCCAAGATTCGGTGGGCCCAAATTTCTATGGCTACACCTTC. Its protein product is CASSQDSVGPNFYGYTF.

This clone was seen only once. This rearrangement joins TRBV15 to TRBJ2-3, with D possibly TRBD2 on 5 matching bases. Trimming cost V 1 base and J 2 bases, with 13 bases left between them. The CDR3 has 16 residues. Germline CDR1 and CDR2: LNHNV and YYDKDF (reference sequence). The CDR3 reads CATSRASPPSTDTQYF. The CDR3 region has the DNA TGTGCCACCAGCAGAGCTAGCCCACCCTCCACAGATACGCAGTATTTT.

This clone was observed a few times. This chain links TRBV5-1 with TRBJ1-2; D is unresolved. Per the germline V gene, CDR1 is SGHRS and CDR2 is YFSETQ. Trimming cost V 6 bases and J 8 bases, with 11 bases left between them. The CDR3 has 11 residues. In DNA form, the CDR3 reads TGCGCCAGCAAGAGGGATGAAGGCTACACCTTC. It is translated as CASKRDEGYTF.

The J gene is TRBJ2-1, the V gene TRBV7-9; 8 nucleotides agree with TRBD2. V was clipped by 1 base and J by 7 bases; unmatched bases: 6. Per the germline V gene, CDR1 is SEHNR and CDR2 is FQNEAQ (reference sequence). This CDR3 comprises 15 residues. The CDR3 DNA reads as TGTGCCAGCAGCTTAGACGGGAGGGCGAGAAATGAGCAGTTCTTC. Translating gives CASSLDGRARNEQFF.

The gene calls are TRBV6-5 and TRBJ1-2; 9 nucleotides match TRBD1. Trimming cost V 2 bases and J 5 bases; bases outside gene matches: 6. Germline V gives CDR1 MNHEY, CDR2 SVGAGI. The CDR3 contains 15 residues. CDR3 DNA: TGTGCCAGCAGTTACGCTGGACAGGGGTTATATGGCTACACCTTC. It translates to CASSYAGQGLYGYTF.

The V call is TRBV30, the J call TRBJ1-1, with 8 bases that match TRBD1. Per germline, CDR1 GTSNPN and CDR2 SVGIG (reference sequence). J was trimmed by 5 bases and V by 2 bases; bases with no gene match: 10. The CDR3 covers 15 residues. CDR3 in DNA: TGTGCCTGGAGTCCGATCGACAGGGGATGGACTGAAGCTTTCTTT. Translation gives CAWSPIDRGWTEAFF.

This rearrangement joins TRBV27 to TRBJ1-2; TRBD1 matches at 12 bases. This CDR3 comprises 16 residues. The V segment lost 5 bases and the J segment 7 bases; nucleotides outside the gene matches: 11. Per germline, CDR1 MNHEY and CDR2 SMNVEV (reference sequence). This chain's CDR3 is CASSPRTGQGAGGYTF. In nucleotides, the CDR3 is TGTGCCAGCAGTCCCCGGACGGGACAGGGGGCCGGTGGCTACACCTTC.

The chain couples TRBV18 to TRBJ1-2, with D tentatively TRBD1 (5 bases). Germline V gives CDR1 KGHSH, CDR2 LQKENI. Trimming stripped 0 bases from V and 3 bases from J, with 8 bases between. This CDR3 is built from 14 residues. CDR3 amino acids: CASSPPDRYYGYTF. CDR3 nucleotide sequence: TGTGCCAGCTCACCACCCGACAGATACTATGGCTACACCTTC.

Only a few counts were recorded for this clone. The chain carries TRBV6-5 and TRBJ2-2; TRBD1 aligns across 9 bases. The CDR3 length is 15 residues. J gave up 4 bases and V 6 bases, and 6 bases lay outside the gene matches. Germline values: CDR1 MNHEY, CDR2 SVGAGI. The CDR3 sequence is CASSYGTGSTGELFF. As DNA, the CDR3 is TGTGCCAGCAGCTATGGGACAGGGTCCACCGGGGAGCTGTTTTTT.

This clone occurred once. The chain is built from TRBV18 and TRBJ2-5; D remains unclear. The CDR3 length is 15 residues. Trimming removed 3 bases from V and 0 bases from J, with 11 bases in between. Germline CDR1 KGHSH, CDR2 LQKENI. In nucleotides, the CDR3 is TGTGCCAGCTCACCGACGACATCGTACCAAGAGACCCAGTACTTC. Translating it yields CASSPTTSYQETQYF.

CDR3 sequence: CASSLGALGTADYNSPLHF. CDR3 sequence (DNA): TGTGCCAGCAGCTTAGGGGCTTTGGGGACAGCAGACTATAATTCACCCCTCCACTTT. The chain employs TRBV7-2 and TRBJ1-6; 7 nucleotides align to TRBD1. This CDR3 has 19 amino acids. The germline V gene encodes CDR1 SGHTA and CDR2 FQGNSA. V dropped 1 base and J dropped 3; count of bases not matched to a gene: 12. The whole variable domain, filled in from reference TRBV7-2 and TRBJ1-6, reads GAGVSQSPSNKVTEKGKDVELRCDPISGHTALYWYRQSLGQGLEFLIYFQGNSAPDKSGLPSDRFSAERTGGSVSTLTIQRTQQEDSAVYLCASSLGALGTADYNSPLHFGNGTRLTVT.